This is a list of T cell receptor beta chains from one sample in a study of blood T cell repertoires in COVID-19. Sequencing used immunoSEQ multiplex PCR; TCRdb keeps in-frame clones, though not all of them. The repertoire holds a few hundred thousand clones, with around 90% as singletons. Sequencing used PBMCs or T cells enriched from blood (not recorded which). The receptors originated from a young woman who had recovered from COVID-19. The CDR3 runs from the conserved cysteine through the conserved F or W. A D gene is named only where the DNA matches it firmly. Size values are once, few and many counts, or a class for expanded clones, and some rows have none.

abundance	v_gene	j_gene	d_gene	CDR3aa	CDR3nt
NA	TRBV12-3/TRBV12-4	TRBJ2-7	NA	CASSLAQSYEQYF	TGTGCCAGCAGCCTCGCACAGTCATACGAGCAGTACTTC
NA	TRBV10-3	TRBJ1-4	TRBD1	CAISDLQGIREKLFF	TGTGCCATCAGCGATCTACAGGGGATAAGGGAAAAACTGTTTTTT
NA	TRBV28	TRBJ1-5	NA	CASNTGVSRQPQHF	TGTGCCAGCAACACGGGGGTGAGTCGGCAGCCCCAGCATTTT
NA	TRBV19	TRBJ1-5	NA	CASSRGQGSNQPQHF	TGTGCCAGTAGTCGAGGGCAGGGGAGCAATCAGCCCCAGCATTTT
NA	TRBV7-9	TRBJ1-6	TRBD1	CASSSGTGSYYNSPLHF	TGTGCCAGCAGTTCCGGGACAGGGTCCTACTATAATTCACCCCTCCACTTT
few	TRBV7-9	TRBJ2-7	TRBD2	CASSSGTSGRDEQYF	TGTGCCAGCAGCTCCGGGACTAGCGGGAGGGACGAGCAGTACTTC
once	TRBV30	TRBJ1-2	TRBD1	CAGMDRVEGGYTF	TGTGCCGGAATGGACAGGGTCGAGGGGGGCTACACCTTC
NA	TRBV6-5	TRBJ1-1	TRBD1	CASSPRQGRRTEAFF	TGTGCCAGCAGTCCACGACAGGGGCGGAGGACTGAAGCTTTCTTT
NA	TRBV10-3	TRBJ1-2	NA	CAISESREFYTF	TGTGCCATCAGTGAGTCTAGGGAGTTCTACACCTTC
NA	TRBV6-5	TRBJ1-2	TRBD1	CASRRTGALYGYTF	TGTGCCAGCAGGAGGACAGGGGCTCTCTATGGCTACACCTTC
NA	TRBV10-3	TRBJ2-2	TRBD1	CAISDGRDRDSTGELFF	TGTGCCATCAGTGATGGCCGGGACAGGGATAGCACCGGGGAGCTGTTTTTT
NA	TRBV5-1	TRBJ2-3	NA	CASSLDGAGRDTQYF	TGCGCCAGCAGCTTGGACGGGGCAGGGAGGGATACGCAGTATTTT
NA	TRBV5-1	TRBJ1-2	NA	CASSVQTFMEKAF	TGCGCCAGCAGCGTACAAACTTTCATGGAGAAGGCCTTC
once	TRBV5-1	TRBJ1-2	TRBD1	CASSLATGTGLLDYTF	TGCGCCAGCAGTTTAGCCACCGGGACAGGGCTACTGGACTACACCTTC
NA	TRBV10-3	TRBJ2-5	NA	CAISAAPEETQYF	TGTGCCATCAGTGCAGCGCCTGAAGAGACCCAGTACTTC
NA	TRBV7-2	TRBJ2-1	TRBD2	CATDGGDYNEQFF	TGTGCCACCGACGGGGGGGACTACAATGAGCAGTTCTTC
NA	TRBV7-3	TRBJ2-5	TRBD2	CASSLNPPLAGVQETQYF	TGTGCCAGCAGCTTAAATCCCCCCCTAGCGGGGGTTCAAGAGACCCAGTACTTC
NA	TRBV7-2	TRBJ2-2	TRBD1	CASSRDRTNTGELFF	TGTGCCAGCAGCCGGGACAGAACCAACACCGGGGAGCTGTTTTTT
NA	TRBV9	TRBJ2-7	NA	CASSVSGTGPSYEQYF	TGTGCCAGCAGCGTATCCGGAACAGGACCTTCCTACGAGCAGTACTTC
NA	TRBV19	TRBJ2-1	TRBD2	CASSTSGGANEQFF	TGTGCCAGTAGTACTAGCGGGGGGGCCAATGAGCAGTTCTTC